Listed below are T cell receptor beta chains from one sample, sequenced in a study of T cells in Graves' hyperthyroidism and ophthalmopathy. TCRdb fed the multiplex PCR reads into MiXCR, producing one record per CDR3 protein. Here the sample spans under 700,000 distinct CDR3 sequences, roughly 46% being singletons. Sequenced input: peripheral blood or thyroid tissue (not recorded which). Every receptor here comes from a woman between 18 and 29 years old with Graves' hyperthyroidism. CDR3s include the opening cysteine and the closing phenylalanine or tryptophan. The order of the fields is D gene, V gene, J gene, clone size, CDR3 DNA, CDR3 protein. A D gene is named only where the DNA matches it firmly. The size of a clone is reported for some rows only, either as once, few or many, or as a class for expanded clones.

NA,TRBV15,TRBJ2-2,NA,TGTGCCACCAGCAGGAGGACGATAACAGGGGAGCTGTTTTTT,CATSRRTITGELFF
NA,TRBV29-1,TRBJ1-2,NA,TGCAGCGTTGGGGCAGGGTTCTATGGCTACACCTTC,CSVGAGFYGYTF
NA,TRBV11-2,TRBJ1-4,NA,TGTGCCAGCAGCTTAGACAGGGTTACTGAAAAACTGTTTTTT,CASSLDRVTEKLFF
NA,TRBV20-1,TRBJ2-2,few,TGCAGTGCTCCCTATGACGGGGCTAGCGCCGGGGAGCTGTTTTTT,CSAPYDGASAGELFF
TRBD2,TRBV10-3,TRBJ2-7,NA,TGTGCCATCAGTTCGGGACTAGCGGGACAAGAGCAGTACTTC,CAISSGLAGQEQYF
NA,TRBV4-1,TRBJ2-5,few,TGCGCCAGCAGCCAGGAACCTCCTCTAGGAGGGGAGACCCAGTACTTC,CASSQEPPLGGETQYF
TRBD1,TRBV19,TRBJ1-5,many,TGTGCCACCCGGGACAGGGGAATAAATAGCAATCAGCCCCAGCATTTT,CATRDRGINSNQPQHF
NA,TRBV25-1,TRBJ2-7,NA,TGTGCCAGCAGTGCACAACCCCGAGGTGCAGGCAAAACCTACGAGCAGTACTTC,CASSAQPRGAGKTYEQYF
NA,TRBV29-1,TRBJ2-5,few,TGCAGCGTTGCGCCCCAAGAGACCCAGTACTTC,CSVAPQETQYF
NA,TRBV2,TRBJ2-5,NA,TGTGCCAGCACCCGGCCTCGGCGCTCCCAAGAGACCCAGTACTTC,CASTRPRRSQETQYF